This T cell receptor beta chain was profiled in a study of blood T cell repertoires in COVID-19. Study at large: The study drew acute and convalescent COVID-19 samples from the United States, Italy and Spain. PBMCs, B-cell-depleted T cells, or T cells were the source of the cDNA or gDNA that made up the material.

Original data processing: Amplification from reference gene primers served as the basis for estimated nucleated cell counts. Some clones are missing from TCRdb's copy, which holds only in-frame ones; the method was immunoSEQ multiplex PCR. Clone size and V and J calls were adopted from that table, with D and trimming inferred from the DNA. In the table there are 130,000 or so clones, roughly four fifths of which are singletons. The TCR sequence derives from a human donor in a cohort sampled during active COVID-19. Sequencing was carried out using peripheral blood.

The CDR3 spells CASSLGRNTEAFF. In DNA form, the CDR3 reads TGTGCCAGCAGTTTGGGCCGGAACACTGAAGCTTTCTTT. J is TRBJ1-1 and V is TRBV12-3 or TRBV12-4; D unresolved. V dropped 3 bases and J dropped 1 base, with 6 bases sitting between them. The CDR3 runs 13 residues.